This TCR beta chain was found in a study of neoadjuvant anti-PD-1 for oral cavity cancer. Stage II-IVA oral cavity squamous cell carcinoma was new and untreated by systemic or radiation therapy. No culture or expansion preceded analysis of these blood cells. Here immunoSEQ multiplex PCR was the method, and the copy in TCRdb shows in-frame clones only, minus some. This sample has approximately 17,000 clones, with around 62% found just once. The germline V gene encodes CDR1 PRHDT and CDR2 FYEKMQ (reference sequence). The CDR3 has 14 amino acids. The V and J ends lost 4 bases and 5 bases respectively, with 12 bases between them. Overall study findings and caveats: Treg/Th17 ratio rose with pretreatment blood and fell with post-treatment tumor TCRbeta clonality.

This clone was found a few times. Antigen unknown. The material sequenced was PBMCs, taken before nivolumab (anti-PD-1) treatment. The chain carries TRBV13 and TRBJ2-1; either TRBD1 or TRBD2 may fit D (5 bases each). This sequence originates from a person between 40 and 80 years old with oral cavity squamous cell carcinoma. CDR3 residues: CASSSSGTHNEQFF. In DNA, the CDR3 is TGTGCCAGCAGCTCATCCGGGACCCACAATGAGCAGTTCTTC.